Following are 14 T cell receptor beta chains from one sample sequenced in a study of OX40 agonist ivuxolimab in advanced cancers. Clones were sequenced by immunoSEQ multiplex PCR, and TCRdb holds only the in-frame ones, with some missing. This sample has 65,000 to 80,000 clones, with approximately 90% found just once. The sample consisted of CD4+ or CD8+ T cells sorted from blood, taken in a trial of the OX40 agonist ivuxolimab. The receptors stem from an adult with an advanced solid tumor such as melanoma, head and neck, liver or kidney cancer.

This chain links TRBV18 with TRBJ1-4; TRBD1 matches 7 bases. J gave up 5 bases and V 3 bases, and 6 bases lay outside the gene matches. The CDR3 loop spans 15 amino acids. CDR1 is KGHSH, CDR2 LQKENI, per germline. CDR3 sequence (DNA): TGTGCCAGCTCACCCCCGGGACAGCCGAATGAAAAACTGTTTTTT. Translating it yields CASSPPGQPNEKLFF.

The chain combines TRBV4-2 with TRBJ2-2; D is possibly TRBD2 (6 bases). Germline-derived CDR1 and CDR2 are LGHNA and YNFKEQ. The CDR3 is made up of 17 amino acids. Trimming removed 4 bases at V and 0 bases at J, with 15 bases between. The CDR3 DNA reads TGTGCCAGCAGCCCATATCAAACTAGCCCGAACACCGGGGAGCTGTTTTTT. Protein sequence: CASSPYQTSPNTGELFF.

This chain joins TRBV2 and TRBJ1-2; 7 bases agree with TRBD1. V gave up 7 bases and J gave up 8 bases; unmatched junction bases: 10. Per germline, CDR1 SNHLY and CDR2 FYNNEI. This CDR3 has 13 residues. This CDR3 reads CASIGDRVRGYTF. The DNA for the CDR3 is TGTGCCAGCATAGGTGACAGGGTCAGGGGCTACACCTTC.

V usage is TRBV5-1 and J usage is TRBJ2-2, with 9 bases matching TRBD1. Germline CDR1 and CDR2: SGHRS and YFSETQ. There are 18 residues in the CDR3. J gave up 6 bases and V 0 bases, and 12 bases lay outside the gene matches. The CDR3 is CASSLGPTGGGSPGELFF. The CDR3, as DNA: TGCGCCAGCAGCTTGGGTCCCACAGGGGGCGGGTCCCCCGGGGAGCTGTTTTTT.

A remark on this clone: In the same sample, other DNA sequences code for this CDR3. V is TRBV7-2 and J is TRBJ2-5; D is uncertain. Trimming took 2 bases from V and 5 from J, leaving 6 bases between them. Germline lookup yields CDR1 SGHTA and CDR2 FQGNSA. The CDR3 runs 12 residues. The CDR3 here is CASSLTRETQYF. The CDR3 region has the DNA TGTGCCAGCAGCTTAACCAGGGAGACCCAGTACTTC.

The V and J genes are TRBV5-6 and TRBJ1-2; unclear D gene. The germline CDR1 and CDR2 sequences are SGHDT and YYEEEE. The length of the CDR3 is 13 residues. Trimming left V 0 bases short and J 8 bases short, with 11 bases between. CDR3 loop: CASSLEGMGGYTF. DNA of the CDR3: TGTGCCAGCAGCTTGGAAGGGATGGGAGGCTACACCTTC.

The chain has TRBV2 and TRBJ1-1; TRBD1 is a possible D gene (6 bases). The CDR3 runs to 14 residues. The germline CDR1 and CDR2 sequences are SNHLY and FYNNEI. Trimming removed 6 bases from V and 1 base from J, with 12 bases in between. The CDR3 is CASSAQQGNTEAFF. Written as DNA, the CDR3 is TGTGCCAGCAGCGCCCAACAGGGGAACACTGAAGCTTTCTTT.

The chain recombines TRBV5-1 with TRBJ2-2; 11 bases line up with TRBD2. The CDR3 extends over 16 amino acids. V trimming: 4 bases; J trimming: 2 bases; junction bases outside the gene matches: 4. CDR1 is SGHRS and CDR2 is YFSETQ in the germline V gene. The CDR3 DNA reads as TGCGCCAGCAGCCGGGGACTAGCGGTTAACACCGGGGAGCTGTTTTTT. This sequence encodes CASSRGLAVNTGELFF.

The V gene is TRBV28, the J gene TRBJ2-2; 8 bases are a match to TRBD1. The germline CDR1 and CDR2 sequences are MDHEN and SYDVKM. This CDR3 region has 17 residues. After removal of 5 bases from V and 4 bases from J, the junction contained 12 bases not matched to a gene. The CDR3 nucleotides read TGTGCCAGCAGTCGCTACTCCGGGACAGGTGGCACCGGGGAGCTGTTTTTT. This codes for CASSRYSGTGGTGELFF.

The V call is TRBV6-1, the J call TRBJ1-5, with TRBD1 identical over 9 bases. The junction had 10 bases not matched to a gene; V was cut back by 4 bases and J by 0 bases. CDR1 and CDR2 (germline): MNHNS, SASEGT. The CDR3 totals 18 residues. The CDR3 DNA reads TGTGCCAGCAGTGGGTCCCTCGGGACAGGGTATAGCAATCAGCCCCAGCATTTT. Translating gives CASSGSLGTGYSNQPQHF.

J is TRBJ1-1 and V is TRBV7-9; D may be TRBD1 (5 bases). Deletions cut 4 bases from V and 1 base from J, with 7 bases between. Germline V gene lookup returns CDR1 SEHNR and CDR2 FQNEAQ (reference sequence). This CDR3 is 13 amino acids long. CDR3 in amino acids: CASSSGSNTEAFF. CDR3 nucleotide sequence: TGTGCCAGCAGCTCAGGGTCGAACACTGAAGCTTTCTTT.

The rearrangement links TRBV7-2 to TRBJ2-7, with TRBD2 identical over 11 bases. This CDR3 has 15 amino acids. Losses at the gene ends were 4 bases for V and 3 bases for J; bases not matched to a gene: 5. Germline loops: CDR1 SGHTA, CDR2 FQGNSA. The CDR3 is CASSSGTSGYYEQYF. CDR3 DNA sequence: TGTGCCAGCAGCTCTGGGACTAGCGGTTACTACGAGCAGTACTTC. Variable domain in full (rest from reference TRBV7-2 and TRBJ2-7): GAGVSQSPSNKVTEKGKDVELRCDPISGHTALYWYRQSLGQGLEFLIYFQGNSAPDKSGLPSDRFSAERTGGSVSTLTIQRTQQEDSAVYLCASSSGTSGYYEQYFGPGTRLTVT.

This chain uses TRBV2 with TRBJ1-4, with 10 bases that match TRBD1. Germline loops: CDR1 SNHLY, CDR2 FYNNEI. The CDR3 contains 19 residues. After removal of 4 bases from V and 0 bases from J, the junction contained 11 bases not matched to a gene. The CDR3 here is CASSGDRGLQGTTNEKLFF. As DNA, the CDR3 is TGTGCCAGCAGTGGGGACAGGGGCCTGCAGGGGACAACTAATGAAAAACTGTTTTTT.

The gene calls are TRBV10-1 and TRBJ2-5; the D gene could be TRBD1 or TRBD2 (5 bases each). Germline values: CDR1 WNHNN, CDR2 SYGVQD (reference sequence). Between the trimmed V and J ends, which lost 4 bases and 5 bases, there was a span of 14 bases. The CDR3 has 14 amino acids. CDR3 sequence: CASSAEGREETQYF. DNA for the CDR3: TGCGCCAGCAGTGCCGAGGGGCGAGAGGAGACCCAGTACTTC.